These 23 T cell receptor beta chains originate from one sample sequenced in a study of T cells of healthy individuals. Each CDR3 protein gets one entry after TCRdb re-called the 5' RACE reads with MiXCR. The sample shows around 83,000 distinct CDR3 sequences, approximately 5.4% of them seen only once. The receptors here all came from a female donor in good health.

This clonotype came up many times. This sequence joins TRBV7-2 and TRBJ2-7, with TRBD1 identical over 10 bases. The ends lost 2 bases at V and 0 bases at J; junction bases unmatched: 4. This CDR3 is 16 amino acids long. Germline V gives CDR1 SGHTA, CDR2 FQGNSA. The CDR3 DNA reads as TGTGCCAGCAGCTTACCCGGGACAGGGGCCTCCTACGAGCAGTACTTC. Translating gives CASSLPGTGASYEQYF.

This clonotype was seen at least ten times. As DNA, the CDR3 is TGTGCCAGCAGTTTTCTTGCGGGAGAGCAGTACTTC. Its translation: CASSFLAGEQYF. The chain links TRBV6-5 to TRBJ2-7; tentative D call: TRBD2 (6 bases). Germline loops: CDR1 MNHEY, CDR2 SVGAGI. Trimming removed 4 bases at V and 7 bases at J, with 11 bases between. This CDR3 spans 12 amino acids.

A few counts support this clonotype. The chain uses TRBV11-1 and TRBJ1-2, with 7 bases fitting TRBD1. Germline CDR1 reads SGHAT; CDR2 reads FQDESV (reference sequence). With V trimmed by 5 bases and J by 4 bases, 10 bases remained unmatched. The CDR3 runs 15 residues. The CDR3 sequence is CASSQPGTATYGYTF. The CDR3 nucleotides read TGTGCCAGCAGCCAACCCGGGACAGCCACCTATGGCTACACCTTC.

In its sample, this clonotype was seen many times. The CDR3 loop reads CSARDMASGRRDTQYF. The CDR3 bases are TGCAGTGCTAGAGATATGGCTAGCGGGCGGCGGGATACGCAGTATTTT. The V and J genes are TRBV20-1 and TRBJ2-3, with 8 bases identical to TRBD2. Germline CDR1 is DFQATT and CDR2 is SNEGSKA (reference sequence). V was pared by 0 bases and J by 6 bases, with 11 bases of the junction left unmatched. This CDR3 is built from 16 residues.

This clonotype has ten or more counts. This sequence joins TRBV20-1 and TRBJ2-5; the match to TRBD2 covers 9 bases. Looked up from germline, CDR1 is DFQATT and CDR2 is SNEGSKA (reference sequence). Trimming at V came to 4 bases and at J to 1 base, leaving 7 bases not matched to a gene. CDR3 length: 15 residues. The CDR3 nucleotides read TGCAGTGCTATGGGACTAGCAGACCTCCAAGAGACCCAGTACTTC. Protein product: CSAMGLADLQETQYF.

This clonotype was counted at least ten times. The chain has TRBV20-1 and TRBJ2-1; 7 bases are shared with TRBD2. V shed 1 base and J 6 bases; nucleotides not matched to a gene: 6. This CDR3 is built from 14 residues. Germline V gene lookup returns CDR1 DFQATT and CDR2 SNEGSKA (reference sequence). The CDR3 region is CSARGLANTNEQFF. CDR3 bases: TGCAGTGCTAGAGGACTAGCAAATACCAATGAGCAGTTCTTC.

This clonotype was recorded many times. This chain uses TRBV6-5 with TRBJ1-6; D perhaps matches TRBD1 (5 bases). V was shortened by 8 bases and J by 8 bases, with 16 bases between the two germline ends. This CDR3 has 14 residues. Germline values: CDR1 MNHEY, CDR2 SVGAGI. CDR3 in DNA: TGTGCCAGCGGGGTGGGGGATACGGATTCACCCCTCCACTTT. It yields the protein CASGVGDTDSPLHF.

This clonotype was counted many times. CDR3 loop: CASSPTSSVYNEQFF. The DNA of the CDR3 is TGTGCCAGCAGCCCGACTAGCTCCGTATACAATGAGCAGTTCTTC. The chain uses TRBV7-2 and TRBJ2-1, with 7 bases matching TRBD2. The germline V gene has CDR1 SGHTA and CDR2 FQGNSA. With V trimmed by 5 bases and J by 4 bases, 8 bases remained unmatched. This CDR3 comprises 15 residues.

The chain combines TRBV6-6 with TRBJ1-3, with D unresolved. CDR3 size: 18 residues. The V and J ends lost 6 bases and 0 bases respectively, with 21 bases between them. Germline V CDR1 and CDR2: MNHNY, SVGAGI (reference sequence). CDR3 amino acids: CASSYRSRTRFSGNTIYF. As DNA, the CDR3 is TGTGCCAGCAGCTACCGGAGCAGGACCCGCTTCTCTGGAAACACCATATATTTT.

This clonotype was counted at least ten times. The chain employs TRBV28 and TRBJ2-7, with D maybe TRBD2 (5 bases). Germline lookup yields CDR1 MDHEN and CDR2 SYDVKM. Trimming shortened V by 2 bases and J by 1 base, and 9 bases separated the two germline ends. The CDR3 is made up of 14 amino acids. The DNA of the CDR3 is TGTGCCAGCAGTTTACCCCCGGGATCCTACGAGCAGTACTTC. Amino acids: CASSLPPGSYEQYF. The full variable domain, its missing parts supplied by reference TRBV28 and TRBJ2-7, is DVKVTQSSRYLVKRTGEKVFLECVQDMDHENMFWYRQDPGLGLRLIYFSYDVKMKEKGDIPEGYSVSREKKERFSLILESASTNQTSMYLCASSLPPGSYEQYFGPGTRLTVT.

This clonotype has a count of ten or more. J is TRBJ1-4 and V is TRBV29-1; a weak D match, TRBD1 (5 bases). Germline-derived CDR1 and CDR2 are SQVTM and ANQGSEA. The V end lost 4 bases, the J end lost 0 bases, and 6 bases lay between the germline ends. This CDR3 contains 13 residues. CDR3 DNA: TGCAGCGTTGGACAGTCAACTAATGAAAAACTGTTTTTT. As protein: CSVGQSTNEKLFF. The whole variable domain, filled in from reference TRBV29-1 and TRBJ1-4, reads SAVISQKPSRDICQRGTSLTIQCQVDSQVTMMFWYRQQPGQSLTLIATANQGSEATYESGFVIDKFPISRPNLTFSTLTVSNMSPEDSSIYLCSVGQSTNEKLFFGSGTQLSVL.

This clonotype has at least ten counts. The DNA for the CDR3 is TGTGCCAGCAGCCGAGGGACTAGCGGTCTCTACAATGAGCAGTTCTTC. Residues: CASSRGTSGLYNEQFF. The chain recombines TRBV27 with TRBJ2-1; 11 bases fit TRBD2. Germline assignment: CDR1 MNHEY and CDR2 SMNVEV (reference sequence). Trimming cost V 6 bases and J 3 bases; bases outside gene matches: 7. This CDR3 contains 16 residues.

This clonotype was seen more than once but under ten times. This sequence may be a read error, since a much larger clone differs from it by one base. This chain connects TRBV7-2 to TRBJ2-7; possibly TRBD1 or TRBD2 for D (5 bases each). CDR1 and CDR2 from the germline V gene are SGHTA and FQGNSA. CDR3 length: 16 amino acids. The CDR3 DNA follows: TGTGCCAACAGCCCGCCCCGGGACGGAGTCTCCTACGAGCAGTACTTC. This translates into CANSPPRDGVSYEQYF.

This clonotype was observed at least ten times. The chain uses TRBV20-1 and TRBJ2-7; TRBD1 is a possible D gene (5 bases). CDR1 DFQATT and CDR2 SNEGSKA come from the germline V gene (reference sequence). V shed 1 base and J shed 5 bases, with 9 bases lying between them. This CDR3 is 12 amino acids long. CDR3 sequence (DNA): TGCAGTGCTAGAGGCAGGGTTAACGAGCAGTACTTC. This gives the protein CSARGRVNEQYF.

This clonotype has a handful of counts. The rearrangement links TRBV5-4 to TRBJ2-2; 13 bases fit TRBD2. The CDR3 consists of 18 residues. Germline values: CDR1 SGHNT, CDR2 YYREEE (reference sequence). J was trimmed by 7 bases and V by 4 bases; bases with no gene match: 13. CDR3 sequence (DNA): TGTGCCAGCAGCCCGGCCCGGACTAGCGGGAGTAATGGCGGGGAGCTGTTTTTT. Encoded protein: CASSPARTSGSNGGELFF.

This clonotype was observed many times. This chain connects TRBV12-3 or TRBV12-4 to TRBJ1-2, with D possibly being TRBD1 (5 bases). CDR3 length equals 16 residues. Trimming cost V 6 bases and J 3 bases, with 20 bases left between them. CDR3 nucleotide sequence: TGTGCCAGCAGGTCAAACTCCGGGGGGTTCGACTATGGCTACACCTTC. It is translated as CASRSNSGGFDYGYTF.

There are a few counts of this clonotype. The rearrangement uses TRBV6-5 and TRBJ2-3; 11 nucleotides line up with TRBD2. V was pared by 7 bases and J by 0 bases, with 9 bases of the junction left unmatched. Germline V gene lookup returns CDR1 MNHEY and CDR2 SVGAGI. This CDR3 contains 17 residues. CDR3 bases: TGTGCCAGCACCTTTAGCGGGAGGGGTGCTAGCACAGATACGCAGTATTTT. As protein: CASTFSGRGASTDTQYF.

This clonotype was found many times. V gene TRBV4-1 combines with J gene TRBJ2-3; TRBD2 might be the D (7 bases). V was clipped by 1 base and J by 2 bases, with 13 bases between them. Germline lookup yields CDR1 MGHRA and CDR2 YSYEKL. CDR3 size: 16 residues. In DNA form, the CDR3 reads TGCGCCAGCAGCCAAGGTCAGGGGACTAACACAGATACGCAGTATTTT. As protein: CASSQGQGTNTDTQYF.

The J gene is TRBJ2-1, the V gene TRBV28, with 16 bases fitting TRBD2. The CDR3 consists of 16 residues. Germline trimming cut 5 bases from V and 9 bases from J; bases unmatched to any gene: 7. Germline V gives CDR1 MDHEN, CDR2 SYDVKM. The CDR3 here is CASSAGLAGGYGEQFF. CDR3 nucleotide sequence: TGTGCCAGCAGTGCGGGACTAGCGGGGGGGTATGGTGAGCAGTTCTTC. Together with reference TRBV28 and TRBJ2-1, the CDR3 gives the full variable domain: DVKVTQSSRYLVKRTGEKVFLECVQDMDHENMFWYRQDPGLGLRLIYFSYDVKMKEKGDIPEGYSVSREKKERFSLILESASTNQTSMYLCASSAGLAGGYGEQFFGPGTRLTVL.

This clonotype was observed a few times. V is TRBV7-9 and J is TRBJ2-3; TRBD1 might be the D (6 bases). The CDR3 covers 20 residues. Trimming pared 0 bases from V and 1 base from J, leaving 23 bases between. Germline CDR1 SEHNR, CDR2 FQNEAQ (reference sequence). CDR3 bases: TGTGCCAGCAGCTTAGCAGAAAACGCAGTTCCCTGGGGGCGCACAGATACGCAGTATTTT. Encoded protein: CASSLAENAVPWGRTDTQYF.

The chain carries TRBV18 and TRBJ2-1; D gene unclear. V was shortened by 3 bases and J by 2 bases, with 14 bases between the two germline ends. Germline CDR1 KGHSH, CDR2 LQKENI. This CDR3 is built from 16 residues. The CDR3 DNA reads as TGTGCCAGCTCACCTAAAGATCGGGTCGCCTACAATGAGCAGTTCTTC. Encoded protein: CASSPKDRVAYNEQFF.

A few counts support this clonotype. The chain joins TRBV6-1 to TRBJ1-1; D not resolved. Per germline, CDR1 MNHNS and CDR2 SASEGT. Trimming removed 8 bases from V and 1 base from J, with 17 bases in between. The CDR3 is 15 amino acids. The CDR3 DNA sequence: TGTGCCAGCCCAGTGGGGAGGTTGGAGAACACTGAAGCTTTCTTT. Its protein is CASPVGRLENTEAFF.

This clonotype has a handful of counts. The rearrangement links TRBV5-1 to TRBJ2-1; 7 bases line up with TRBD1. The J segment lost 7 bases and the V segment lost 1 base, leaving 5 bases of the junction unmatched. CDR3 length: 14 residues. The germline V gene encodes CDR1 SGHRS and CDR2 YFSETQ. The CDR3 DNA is TGCGCCAGCAGCTTGTCCTCAGGGGGAAATGAGCAGTTCTTC. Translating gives CASSLSSGGNEQFF.